The rows below give T cell receptor beta chains drawn from one sample of a study of CD4 T cells in relation to SARS-CoV-2 and coronaviruses. TCRdb's copy holds only in-frame clones and misses some; the assay was immunoSEQ multiplex PCR. The sample contains approximately 43,000 clones, approximately 80% of which appear only once. Their specific antigens are unknown. Sequenced: naive CD4+ T cells from PBMCs, cultured in vitro. These receptors were obtained from an adult with COVID-19. Each CDR3 is given with its conserved first and last residue. The D gene is left open where the match is weak. Size is omitted from some rows. Given values are once, few, many or a class for expanded clones.

clone_size	v_call	d_call	j_call	cdr3_nt	cdr3_aa
-	TRBV5-5	-	TRBJ2-5	TGTGCCAGCAGCTCCGCCCTCGGGGAAGAGACCCAGTACTTC	CASSSALGEETQYF
-	TRBV19	-	TRBJ2-7	TGTGCCAGTAGTATGTCAGGTCGGGGATTCTACGAGCAGTACTTC	CASSMSGRGFYEQYF
once	TRBV12-3/TRBV12-4	-	TRBJ1-4	TGTGCCACACGAAGGACAGCAAATGAAAAACTGTTTTTT	CATRRTANEKLFF
-	TRBV19	TRBD1	TRBJ1-1	TGTGCCAGTAGTAAGCGGACAGGGGGCGGGCAGAACACTGAAGCTTTCTTT	CASSKRTGGGQNTEAFF
few	TRBV13	-	TRBJ2-2	TGTGCCAGCACCCCGAAGTCAACCGGGGAGCTGTTTTTT	CASTPKSTGELFF
few	TRBV3-1/TRBV3-2	TRBD1	TRBJ1-2	TGTGCCAGCAGCCCTGAAGGACAGGCTAACTATGGCTACACCTTC	CASSPEGQANYGYTF
-	TRBV7-8	TRBD1	TRBJ1-5	TGTGCCAGCAGCCGTGAGACGAGGGGGCTCGGTCAGCCCCAGCATTTT	CASSRETRGLGQPQHF
-	TRBV20-1	TRBD2	TRBJ2-1	TGCAGTGCTAGTCTGGGCGGGAGGGCCACCTACAATGAGCAGTTCTTC	CSASLGGRATYNEQFF
-	TRBV29-1	TRBD1	TRBJ2-5	TGCAGCGTGGAAAGACAGGGGCGCCAAGAGACCCAGTACTTC	CSVERQGRQETQYF
-	TRBV10-3	-	TRBJ1-4	TGTGCCATCAGTGATTCCCCGGGTCGGAATGAAAAACTGTTTTTT	CAISDSPGRNEKLFF
-	TRBV6-1	-	TRBJ2-5	TGTGCCAGCAGTGAAGAAGGGGACGAGACCCAGTACTTC	CASSEEGDETQYF
-	TRBV5-4	-	TRBJ2-5	TGTGCCAGCAGCGCAGTTCCGGACAGCCAAGAGACCCAGTACTTC	CASSAVPDSQETQYF
-	TRBV20-1	-	TRBJ1-1	TGCAGTGCGGATAAATCAGGGGAAGCTTTCTTT	CSADKSGEAFF
-	TRBV5-1	TRBD1	TRBJ1-4	TGCGCCAGCAGCTTGACAGGGGCGGCAACTAATGAAAAACTGTTTTTT	CASSLTGAATNEKLFF
-	TRBV7-9	-	TRBJ2-2	TGTGCCAGCAGCTCGCTGACAGCTGATCCGGACACCGGGGAGCTGTTTTTT	CASSSLTADPDTGELFF
-	TRBV27	-	TRBJ2-7	TGTGCCAGCAGTAAATTGAGGGTAGGTTCCTACGAGCAGTACTTC	CASSKLRVGSYEQYF
-	TRBV6-4	TRBD2	TRBJ2-5	TGTGCCAGCAGTAGACTAGCGGGAAACGGAGAGACCCAGTACTTC	CASSRLAGNGETQYF
once	TRBV2	-	TRBJ1-4	TGTGCCAGCAGATACGAAGCAACTAATGAAAAACTGTTTTTT	CASRYEATNEKLFF
once	TRBV28	-	TRBJ2-5	TGTGCCAGCAGTTTGGGTGGGAGCAGAGAGACCCAGTACTTC	CASSLGGSRETQYF
few	TRBV15	-	TRBJ2-5	TGTGCCACCAGCAGAGTGTTCGTGGAGACCCAGTACTTC	CATSRVFVETQYF
-	TRBV19	-	TRBJ1-3	TGTGCCAGCTCAAGAGTCCCCATCTCTGGAAACACCATATATTTT	CASSRVPISGNTIYF
-	TRBV18	-	TRBJ1-5	TGTGCCAGCTCACCAAGGCCCGCGGGGTCAGTCAATCAGCCCCAGCATTTT	CASSPRPAGSVNQPQHF
-	TRBV9	TRBD1	TRBJ1-2	TGTGCCAGCAAGTGTGCAGGGACAGTCTATGGCTACACCTTC	CASKCAGTVYGYTF
-	TRBV3-1/TRBV3-2	-	TRBJ2-2	TGTGCCAGCAGCCCCTTTGAGCAGGGCCGGGAGCTGTTTTTT	CASSPFEQGRELFF
-	TRBV2	-	TRBJ1-4	TGTGCCAGCAGTGAATTGGGGCGGGATGAAAAACTGTTTTTT	CASSELGRDEKLFF
few	TRBV28	-	TRBJ1-2	TGTGCCAGCACCGACGGACCGCTGGACTATGGCTACACCTTC	CASTDGPLDYGYTF
-	TRBV2	-	TRBJ1-4	TGTGCCAGCATGGGGGCTAATGAAAAACTGTTTTTT	CASMGANEKLFF
-	TRBV7-2	-	TRBJ2-3	TGTGCCAGCAGCTCCCAGTCTAGCACAGATACGCAGTATTTT	CASSSQSSTDTQYF
-	TRBV13	TRBD2	TRBJ2-3	TGTGCCAGCAGCTTAGGGAGACTAGCGGTCACAGATACGCAGTATTTT	CASSLGRLAVTDTQYF
-	TRBV5-1	TRBD1	TRBJ1-6	TGCGCCAGCAGCTCCAGGAGGGACAGCAATTCACCCCTCCACTTT	CASSSRRDSNSPLHF
-	TRBV5-6	-	TRBJ2-1	TGTGCCAGCAGTTCCGGGACACCCTCCTACAATGAGCAGTTCTTC	CASSSGTPSYNEQFF
-	TRBV30	TRBD1	TRBJ2-7	TGTGCCTTGGGTTTGGGACAGGGTTTCGACGAGCAGTACTTC	CALGLGQGFDEQYF
once	TRBV18	-	TRBJ1-1	TGTGCCAGCTCACCAAAGGTCCCGAACACTGAAGCTTTCTTT	CASSPKVPNTEAFF
once	TRBV21-1	-	TRBJ2-2	TGTGCCAGCAGTCTCGGGCACCCCGGCAGGGGGGATACCGGGGAGCTGTTTTTT	CASSLGHPGRGDTGELFF
-	TRBV5-1	-	TRBJ2-3	TGCGCCAGCAGCTTGGTCCCGGGAACAGATACGCAGTATTTT	CASSLVPGTDTQYF
-	TRBV20-1	-	TRBJ2-1	TGCAGTGCTAGTTTAGCGAAGACGTACAATGAGCAGTTCTTC	CSASLAKTYNEQFF
-	TRBV27	TRBD2	TRBJ2-7	TGTGCCAGCAGTTTAGCGGGAGGGTACCTCTACGAGCAGTACTTC	CASSLAGGYLYEQYF
once	TRBV18	TRBD2	TRBJ2-1	TGTGCCAGCTCACCACCTTTAGCGGGAGAGATTTGGAATGAGCAGTTCTTC	CASSPPLAGEIWNEQFF
once	TRBV12-5	-	TRBJ1-2	TGTGCTAGTGGTTTGGTAGTAGCTAACAGGGCCAACTATGGCTACACCTTC	CASGLVVANRANYGYTF
-	TRBV10-3	-	TRBJ2-3	TGTGCCATCAGTCCTGATCCTGGCACAGATACGCAGTATTTT	CAISPDPGTDTQYF
-	TRBV6-2/TRBV6-3	-	TRBJ2-5	TGTGCCGGCAGCCCTAGGACAGAGAACTATCAAGAGACCCAGTACTTC	CAGSPRTENYQETQYF
-	TRBV24-1	TRBD2	TRBJ2-3	TGTGCCACCAGTGATACGGGACTAGCGGGAGGAGATACGCAGTATTTT	CATSDTGLAGGDTQYF
-	TRBV28	TRBD2	TRBJ2-4	TGTGCCAGCACCCACTCGGGAGGGAGAAACATTCAGTACTTC	CASTHSGGRNIQYF
few	TRBV15	-	TRBJ1-5	TGTGCCACCAGCAGAGATGGGTCTAGCAATCAGCCCCAGCATTTT	CATSRDGSSNQPQHF
-	TRBV19	TRBD1	TRBJ2-1	TGTGCCAGTAGTATCAGGGGGACAGGTCTCGGTGAGCAGTTCTTC	CASSIRGTGLGEQFF
-	TRBV19	-	TRBJ1-3	TGTGCCAGTAGTATTTGGCCTTTCGCCCCCGGAAACACCATATATTTT	CASSIWPFAPGNTIYF
-	TRBV30	TRBD2	TRBJ2-2	TGTGCCTGGAGCCAACTAGCGGGACGTTCCGGGGAGCTGTTTTTT	CAWSQLAGRSGELFF
few	TRBV3-1/TRBV3-2	-	TRBJ2-1	TGTGCCAGCAGCCAGGCGGGACGGCTCTACAATGAGCAGTTCTTC	CASSQAGRLYNEQFF
once	TRBV3-1/TRBV3-2	TRBD2	TRBJ2-2	TGTGCCAGCAGCCAGCGGACTAGCGGGGTGAACACCGGGGAGCTGTTTTTT	CASSQRTSGVNTGELFF